This entry is about one T cell receptor beta chain. No cognate antigen has been identified for it. The record has no base qualities; no much larger clone is one base away. This entry belongs to a study of T-cell memory formation after mild COVID-19 (dated by TCRdb to the early 2020s). Study-wide context: Most TCR sequence clusters were specific to one of the two donors. The cohort was made up of two young adult volunteers, one female and one male, who were previously healthy. In a couple of donors, T-cell clones that expanded and contracted after mild COVID-19 were tracked by sequencing TCRalpha and TCRbeta repertoires over time. Beyond this particular receptor, the publication reports: Contracting CD4+ clones turned up mainly in the CM and EM memory subsets, whereas EMRA was where CD8+ clones were enriched. SARS-CoV-2 specificity was not confirmed for the second-wave clones peaking on day 37. Only two mild cases were covered in the study, and larger cohorts including severe cases with pre-infection samples were considered necessary. Clones contracting from day 15 to 85 had balanced CD4/CD8 phenotypes, while a second wave expanding from day 15 to 37 was biased towards CD4+. Some responding clones were detected in pre-infection memory, which suggested that pre-existing cross-reactive memory T cells had joined the SARS-CoV-2 response.

The instrument was an Illumina NovaSeq 6000. TCRalpha and TCRbeta cDNA libraries were built by 5'RACE with constant-segment primers, adding sample barcodes and unique molecular identifiers. RNA was extracted from every sample with Trizol reagent. Library amplification was performed in two PCR steps, and a second sample barcode and Illumina TruSeq adapters were introduced in the second step. Libraries were sequenced on an Illumina NovaSeq with 2 x 150 bp paired-end reads. The authors processed their data as follows. Reads were demultiplexed and collapsed into UMI-guided consensus sequences with migec v1.2.7. With mixcr v2.1.11, UMI consensuses were aligned to TRA and TRB V and J templates and assembled into clonotypes. A clonotype was counted as expanded or contracted only when both edgeR and NoisET called the clonotype significant, with the noise models trained on biological replicates. For edgeR calls, a false discovery rate-adjusted p below 0.01 and a log2 fold-change threshold of 1 were applied. As an exploratory analysis of dynamics, max-normalized trajectories of the 1000 most abundant clonotypes were examined by PCA with hierarchical clustering. The CD4 or CD8 phenotype of responding clones was assigned using the separately sequenced CD4+ and CD8+ repertoires. TCRdb took the public reads, trimmed them with fastp at Q25, ran MiXCR for clone calling and kept in-frame beta chains. Each record represents a unique CDR3 protein, reported with the most common genes and DNA among its rows. The V and J calls were determined by TCRdb, not by the authors. The sample table lists around 390,000 distinct CDR3 sequences, about 15% of them with a count of one. Jointly, the top ten make up roughly 21% of the sample.

From the germline V gene (reference sequence), CDR1 is SGHKS and CDR2 is YYEKEE. Ends trimmed: V by 6 bases, J by 0 bases; bases unmatched to a gene: 7. Spanning cysteine to phenylalanine, the CDR3 consists of 15 amino acids. The CDR3 DNA has 45 bases and is translated from base 1. PBMCs were isolated by Ficoll-Paque density gradient centrifugation. This clonotype was obtained from a man younger than 30 who had mild COVID-19 (a few samples of this study predate the infection). The sample titles of this study are shuffled in the database, so cell type and time point are left out; the donor was told from shared clones. The rearrangement combines TRBV5-5 with TRBJ1-1; 8 bases in between match TRBD1. Sequences were obtained from PBMCs or a T cell subset sorted from them (not recorded which). In nucleotides, the sequence is TGTGCCAGCAATTCAGGGGGCGCCGTGAACACTGAAGCTTTCTTT. It specifies CASNSGGAVNTEAFF.